The rows below give T cell receptor beta chains drawn from one sample of a study of regulatory T cells in long-lasting Graves disease. TCRdb re-called the multiplex PCR reads with MiXCR, one entry per CDR3 protein. In the table there are about 470,000 distinct CDR3 sequences, less than 25% of which are singletons. Source: peripheral blood mononuclear cells (PBMCs), taken when the disease was refractory, from a patient treated with antithyroid drugs. The origin of the receptors is a female donor with Graves disease. Both conserved end residues are part of each CDR3. A D gene is named only where the DNA matches it firmly. A clone size is listed for some rows: how often the clone was seen (once, few, many), or a class if it is expanded.

size	D	V	J	DNA	CDR3
few	TRBD1	TRBV2	TRBJ1-5	TGTGCCAGCAGACAGGGGTATCAGCCCCAGCATTTT	CASRQGYQPQHF
many	TRBD1	TRBV7-3	TRBJ1-2	TGTGCCAGCAGTCCCGGGACAGAGTTACTTAACTATGGCTACACCTTC	CASSPGTELLNYGYTF
many	-	TRBV30	TRBJ2-4	TGTGCCTGGAGCCCAGGGAGGTTCAAAAACATTCAGTACTTC	CAWSPGRFKNIQYF
many	-	TRBV5-4	TRBJ2-5	TGTGCCAGCAGCTTGGAGGTTCAAGAGACCCAGTACTTC	CASSLEVQETQYF
-	-	TRBV25-1	TRBJ1-4	TGTGCCAGCAGTGAAGGGGGGGCAGCGGATGAAAAACTGTTTTTT	CASSEGGAADEKLFF
-	TRBD1	TRBV6-1	TRBJ2-7	TGTGCCAGCAGTCCGGGACAGTCGCGAAAGCAGTACTTC	CASSPGQSRKQYF
many	-	TRBV11-2	TRBJ2-7	TGTGCCAGCAGCTTTGCCCTTGACGAGCAGTACTTC	CASSFALDEQYF
many	-	TRBV7-9	TRBJ1-1	TGTGCCAGCAGCCTTGGAGGCAGCTTGCCGATGAACACTGAAGCTTTCTTT	CASSLGGSLPMNTEAFF
-	TRBD2	TRBV30	TRBJ2-5	TGTGCCCGGAGTTTAGGGGGGACTAGCAGGAGGTACCAAGAGACCCAGTACTTC	CARSLGGTSRRYQETQYF
-	TRBD1	TRBV30	TRBJ2-7	TGTGCCTGGAGTGTAGGGGACAGCTACGAGCAGTACTTC	CAWSVGDSYEQYF
-	-	TRBV6-1	TRBJ2-7	TGTGCCAGCAGTACAGGACTTTTTGACGAGCAGTACTTC	CASSTGLFDEQYF
many	TRBD1	TRBV12-3/TRBV12-4	TRBJ1-1	TGTGCCAGCACTCTTTTAGCGGGACAGGCGTTCACTGAAGCTTTCTTT	CASTLLAGQAFTEAFF
many	TRBD1	TRBV24-1	TRBJ2-7	TGTGCCACCAGTGACGCCGGGACAGGGTTCCACGAGCAGTACTTC	CATSDAGTGFHEQYF
-	-	TRBV7-2	TRBJ2-3	TGTGCCAGCAGCCCACAGGCAGATACGCAGTATTTT	CASSPQADTQYF
many	-	TRBV12-3/TRBV12-4	TRBJ1-6	TGTGCCAGCAGTCGGGGGGCCCATAATTCACCCCTCCACTTT	CASSRGAHNSPLHF
few	TRBD2	TRBV19	TRBJ2-1	TGTGCCAGTAGTATTTCCGGGACTAGCGAGTACAATGAGCAGTTCTTC	CASSISGTSEYNEQFF
few	-	TRBV11-2	TRBJ1-6	TGTGCCGGCAGCATCAACCTAGGGGGGCATAATTCACCCCTCCACTTT	CAGSINLGGHNSPLHF
-	-	TRBV5-1	TRBJ2-5	TGCGCCAGCAGCTTGGTGAGGGGGTCCCAAGAGACCCAGTACTTC	CASSLVRGSQETQYF
-	TRBD1	TRBV28	TRBJ2-7	TGTGCCAGCAGTCCAGGGGACAGAGCCTACGAGCAGTACTTC	CASSPGDRAYEQYF
-	-	TRBV29-1	TRBJ1-1	TGCAGCGTTTTGATAGGCCTCAGGGGCACTGAAGCTTTCTTT	CSVLIGLRGTEAFF
-	-	TRBV5-1	TRBJ2-7	TGCGCCAGCAGCTACTACGGCGGGACTTCTACCTACGAGCAGTACTTC	CASSYYGGTSTYEQYF
many	-	TRBV13	TRBJ1-1	TGTGCCAGCTCTCAAGTTATGAACACTGAAGCTTTCTTT	CASSQVMNTEAFF
many	-	TRBV20-1	TRBJ1-1	TGCAGTGCAGAGGGGCTGGCACAGGGTTTCGCTGAAGCTTTCTTT	CSAEGLAQGFAEAFF
many	-	TRBV6-5	TRBJ2-2	TGTGCCAGCAGTTACTCGGGCACCGGGGAGCTGTTTTTT	CASSYSGTGELFF
-	-	TRBV7-8	TRBJ2-2	TGCGCCAGCAGCCAAGATATCGGACAGTCCACCGGGGAGCTGTTTTTT	CASSQDIGQSTGELFF
many	-	TRBV28	TRBJ1-2	TGTGCCAGCAGTTTAAACAGAGATGGCTACACCTTC	CASSLNRDGYTF
-	-	TRBV11-2	TRBJ2-1	TGTGCCAGCAGCCACGGGGATGAGCAGTTCTTC	CASSHGDEQFF
many	-	TRBV28	TRBJ1-5	TGTGCCAGCAGTTTACAGAACAATCAGCCCCAGCATTTT	CASSLQNNQPQHF
-	-	TRBV15	TRBJ2-2	TGTGCCACCAGCAGGGGACCAGCGGATTCGAACACCGGGGAGCTGTTTTTT	CATSRGPADSNTGELFF
few	TRBD1	TRBV4-1	TRBJ2-7	TGCGCCAGCAGCCAAGTCCGGGACAGGGCGGACGAGCAGTACTTC	CASSQVRDRADEQYF
-	TRBD2	TRBV4-1	TRBJ2-5	TGCGCCAGCAGCCTCCAGACTAGCGGGAAGGGAGAGACCCAGTACTTC	CASSLQTSGKGETQYF
-	TRBD2	TRBV20-1	TRBJ2-5	TGCAGTGCTCGTGGACTAGCGGGGGGGAGAGAGACCCAGTACTTC	CSARGLAGGRETQYF
-	TRBD2	TRBV3-1	TRBJ2-3	TGTGCCAGCAGCCTTTCTAGACTAGCGGCCTCTACGCAGTATTTT	CASSLSRLAASTQYF
few	TRBD2	TRBV28	TRBJ2-2	TGTGCCAGCAGTTTACGGCTAGCGGGAGCGATCCCTGGCGGGGAGCTGTTTTTT	CASSLRLAGAIPGGELFF
-	TRBD1	TRBV6-2/TRBV6-3	TRBJ2-7	TGTGCCAGCAGTTACTCACCGACAGGGGGAGAACGGTACGAGCAGTACTTC	CASSYSPTGGERYEQYF
-	-	TRBV6-9	TRBJ1-1	TGTGCCAGCAGTTATCGTGTCAGGGTGAACACTGAAGCTTTCTTT	CASSYRVRVNTEAFF
many	TRBD2	TRBV5-1	TRBJ2-2	TGTGCCAGCAGTCTGACTAGCGGGACGAACACCGGGGAGCTGTTTTTT	CASSLTSGTNTGELFF
-	-	TRBV29-1	TRBJ2-2	TGCAGCGTTGAAGTGGGGTGGGAGGACACCGGGGAGCTGTTTTTT	CSVEVGWEDTGELFF
many	-	TRBV27	TRBJ1-6	TGTGCCAGCATGCCCCGGTCCTATAATTCACCCCTCCACTTT	CASMPRSYNSPLHF